The rows below give T cell receptor beta chains drawn from one sample of a study of T cell clones after liver transplantation. Assay used: immunoSEQ multiplex PCR; TCRdb lists only in-frame clones, some missing. The profile shows tens of thousands of clones, over 65% of them singletons. Here the sequenced sample was CD4+ T cells from blood, taken at the 22-month timepoint. The source is a human patient who received a liver transplant. Certain T cells may be donor cells from the graft. The CDR3 runs from the conserved cysteine through the conserved F or W. A D gene is named only where the DNA matches it firmly. Only part of the rows carry a size: once, few, many, or a class if the clone is expanded.

V,J,D,size,DNA,CDR3
TRBV5-4,TRBJ2-1,NA,NA,TGTGCCAGCTCCCGGGGGCTTGGACCCGGACTAGATCGGTCCAATGAGCAGTTCTTC,CASSRGLGPGLDRSNEQFF
TRBV19,TRBJ2-7,NA,NA,TGTGCCAGTAGTATCTCGGGCCCCCCCTACGAGCAGTACTTC,CASSISGPPYEQYF
TRBV19,TRBJ2-2,TRBD2,NA,TGTGCCAGTAAAGCGATAGCGGGGGTCGGGGAGCTGTTTTTT,CASKAIAGVGELFF
TRBV28,TRBJ1-5,TRBD1,NA,TGTGCCAGCACCCCTTTTCAGGGGGCACTAAATCAGCCCCAGCATTTT,CASTPFQGALNQPQHF
TRBV5-1,TRBJ1-3,TRBD1,NA,TGCGCCAGCAGCTCGGGACAGAGCTCTGGAAACACCATATATTTT,CASSSGQSSGNTIYF
TRBV4-2,TRBJ2-5,TRBD2,NA,TGTGCCAGCAGCCACTCCCCCGGGCCAGCGGGGGGGCGCGAGACCCAGTACTTC,CASSHSPGPAGGRETQYF
TRBV28,TRBJ2-7,NA,NA,TGTGCCAGCAGTTTAAACCGTCCACCTCGGGAGCAGTACTTC,CASSLNRPPREQYF
TRBV7-2,TRBJ2-7,NA,NA,TGTGCCAGCAGCTTAAAAAGCCAAACCTACGAGCAGTACTTC,CASSLKSQTYEQYF
TRBV5-1,TRBJ2-5,TRBD2,few,TGCGCCAGCAGCTTGGCCCCGGGAGGTGGAGAGACCCAGTACTTC,CASSLAPGGGETQYF
TRBV5-1,TRBJ1-1,NA,NA,TGCGCCAGCAGGACGACGGGAGACACTGAAGCTTTCTTT,CASRTTGDTEAFF
TRBV23-1,TRBJ2-7,NA,NA,TGCGCCAGCAGTCAATCGTGGGGGGCAAGTAAGCAGTACTTC,CASSQSWGASKQYF
TRBV29-1,TRBJ2-2,NA,NA,TGCAGCGTTGAAGGGAAGCCCGCCGGGGAGCTGTTTTTT,CSVEGKPAGELFF
TRBV19,TRBJ2-7,TRBD1,NA,TGTGCCAGTAGTATAGATAAGGGGGCGTACGAGCAGTACTTC,CASSIDKGAYEQYF
TRBV10-1,TRBJ2-7,TRBD1,once,TGCGCCAGCAGTGTCGGACAGGCTGCCTACGAGCAGTACTTC,CASSVGQAAYEQYF
TRBV9,TRBJ1-4,NA,NA,TGTGCCGGAGGGGTAGGGCAGGAAGGCGAAAAACTGTTTTTT,CAGGVGQEGEKLFF
TRBV7-2,TRBJ1-1,NA,NA,TGTGCCAGCAGCTCCCAGGACGGTAGTGAAGCTTTCTTT,CASSSQDGSEAFF
TRBV25-1,TRBJ2-4,TRBD2,NA,TGTGCCAGCTCCCCCGGGGGGTCCAAAAACATTCAGTACTTC,CASSPGGSKNIQYF
TRBV19,TRBJ1-2,NA,NA,TGTGCCAGTAGTGAGGGGAGGGTCTATGGCTACACCTTC,CASSEGRVYGYTF
TRBV5-1,TRBJ1-5,NA,NA,TGCGCCAGCAGCTCAGGGGAGCGTGGCAATCAGCCCCAGCATTTT,CASSSGERGNQPQHF
TRBV19,TRBJ1-5,NA,NA,TGTGCCTCATCCCGACAGGCTGAAAATCAGCCCCAGCATTTT,CASSRQAENQPQHF
TRBV6-1,TRBJ2-7,TRBD1,NA,TGTGCCAGCAGAAACCGGGACAGGGGTTACGAGCAGTACTTC,CASRNRDRGYEQYF
TRBV6-1,TRBJ1-1,NA,NA,TGTGCCAGCAGTGAACAGGCAGCGAACACTGAAGCTTTCTTT,CASSEQAANTEAFF
TRBV6-5,TRBJ1-1,NA,NA,TGTGCCAGCAGTTACTCACATCGCGGCTACACTGAAGCTTTCTTT,CASSYSHRGYTEAFF
TRBV9,TRBJ2-1,TRBD2,NA,TGTGCCAGCAGCGTAGCAGGCGGGGGGTACAATGAGCAGTTCTTC,CASSVAGGGYNEQFF
TRBV13,TRBJ2-5,NA,once,TGTGCCAGCAGCTTAGGCCGGACGGGACAAGAGACCCAGTACTTC,CASSLGRTGQETQYF
TRBV28,TRBJ2-1,NA,NA,TGTGCCAGCAGTCCCCTGCGGAGGCAGGGAGCAGGGTATAGTGAGCAGTTCTTC,CASSPLRRQGAGYSEQFF
TRBV4-3,TRBJ2-5,TRBD2,NA,TGCGCCAGCAGCCGCGAAGCGGGGGGAAAAGAGACCCAGTACTTC,CASSREAGGKETQYF
TRBV7-2,TRBJ2-7,TRBD1,NA,TGTGCCAGCAGCTTAAGACCGACAGGGGCCGCTGGCTCCTACGAGCAGTACTTC,CASSLRPTGAAGSYEQYF
TRBV5-4,TRBJ1-6,TRBD1,NA,TGTGCCAGCAGCCTGACAGGGTATAATTCACCCCTCCACTTT,CASSLTGYNSPLHF
TRBV5-1,TRBJ1-4,NA,NA,TGCGCCAGCAGCTTGGTGGGGGGTCCTAATGAAAAACTGTTTTTT,CASSLVGGPNEKLFF
TRBV9,TRBJ2-3,NA,NA,TGTGCCAGCAGCGCCCGAGCGGGCCTCACAGATACGCAGTATTTT,CASSARAGLTDTQYF
TRBV9,TRBJ1-5,NA,NA,TGTGCCAGCAGCGTAGAGCCGGATCAGCCCCAGCATTTT,CASSVEPDQPQHF
TRBV5-1,TRBJ2-1,NA,few,TGCGCCAGCAGCCGTGTTAGGGGTGATGAGCAGTTCTTC,CASSRVRGDEQFF
TRBV5-4,TRBJ2-7,NA,NA,TGTGCCAGCAGCCAAGAACGGGGTCCCTCCTACGAGCAGTACTTC,CASSQERGPSYEQYF
TRBV7-6,TRBJ1-1,NA,NA,TGTGCCAGCAGCTTAAGTTTGGACACTGAAGCTTTCTTT,CASSLSLDTEAFF
TRBV5-1,TRBJ2-1,TRBD1,NA,TGCGCCAGCAGCCCAACCGGGACAGGGGCCGGTAATGAGCAGTTCTTC,CASSPTGTGAGNEQFF
TRBV28,TRBJ2-5,TRBD2,NA,TGTGCCAGCAGCCGTACTGGGAGGGGTCGGGAGACCCAGTACTTC,CASSRTGRGRETQYF
TRBV7-3,TRBJ2-3,NA,NA,TGTGCCAGCAGCTTAAATCGGGGACACACAGATACGCAGTATTTT,CASSLNRGHTDTQYF
TRBV4-2,TRBJ2-1,NA,NA,TGTGCCAGCAGCCAAGGGCAGGGCTCCTACAATGAGCAGTTCTTC,CASSQGQGSYNEQFF
TRBV18,TRBJ1-4,TRBD1,few,TGTGCCAGCTCACTCCAGGGGGCTAATGAAAAACTGTTTTTT,CASSLQGANEKLFF
TRBV6-5,TRBJ1-2,TRBD1,NA,TGTGCCAGCGGGGGACAGCGGGTTACTAACTATGGCTACACCTTC,CASGGQRVTNYGYTF
TRBV5-4,TRBJ1-4,NA,NA,TGTGCCAGCAGCTCCCCGGGGAGAGAGGAAAAACTGTTTTTT,CASSSPGREEKLFF
TRBV5-1,TRBJ1-4,NA,few,TGCGCCAGCAGGGGATCACCAGCAACTAATGAAAAACTGTTTTTT,CASRGSPATNEKLFF
TRBV2,TRBJ2-2,NA,NA,TGTGCCAGGGGGAGCGAGACCGGGGAGCTGTTTTTT,CARGSETGELFF
TRBV28,TRBJ1-1,NA,NA,TGTGCCAGCAGCCCCTCGTTGTGGAACACTGAAGCTTTCTTT,CASSPSLWNTEAFF
TRBV11-2,TRBJ1-2,TRBD1,NA,TGTGCCAGCAGCTTAAATCCGGACAGGGCGGACTACACCTTC,CASSLNPDRADYTF
TRBV12-5,TRBJ1-2,NA,NA,TGTGCTAGTGGTTTGTCAGGGGTTATCGGCGGCTACACCTTC,CASGLSGVIGGYTF
TRBV14,TRBJ1-2,NA,NA,TGTGCCAGCAGCCAAGATTTCGGAGGGTATGGCTACACCTTC,CASSQDFGGYGYTF
TRBV19,TRBJ1-2,NA,once,TGTGCCAGCCGGTCCCTTCGTCGGGGCTACACCTTC,CASRSLRRGYTF
TRBV19,TRBJ2-1,NA,NA,TGTGCCACATGGAGCGGAGGAAGCTCCTACAATGAGCAGTTCTTC,CATWSGGSSYNEQFF
TRBV11-2,TRBJ2-3,NA,NA,TGTGCCAGCACCTCCGCCAGAGGGGATACGCAGTATTTT,CASTSARGDTQYF
TRBV10-3,TRBJ2-5,NA,few,TGTGCCATCAGTGAGGGAGAGACCCAGTACTTC,CAISEGETQYF
TRBV12-5,TRBJ2-7,NA,NA,TGTGCTAGTGCCTCCGGGACCGGTAGAGACGAGCAGTACTTC,CASASGTGRDEQYF
TRBV28,TRBJ2-1,NA,NA,TGTGCCAGCAGCAAACTAGCCTACAATGAGCAGTTCTTC,CASSKLAYNEQFF
TRBV2,TRBJ2-2,NA,NA,TGTGCCAGCAGAAAGGACAAGAACACCGGGGAGCTGTTTTTT,CASRKDKNTGELFF
TRBV30,TRBJ2-7,TRBD2,NA,TGTGCCTGGAGTGTATATACTAGCGGGGGCGAGCAGTACTTC,CAWSVYTSGGEQYF
TRBV28,TRBJ2-3,NA,NA,TGTGCCAGCAGTCCCAACTCGGGGACAGATACGCAGTATTTT,CASSPNSGTDTQYF
TRBV15,TRBJ2-7,TRBD1,NA,TGTGCCACCAGCGTAGGTGGACAGGGGGCCTACGAGCAGTACTTC,CATSVGGQGAYEQYF
TRBV19,TRBJ1-1,NA,NA,TGTGCCAGTAACTTCAGGGGAGTGAGAACTGAAGCTTTCTTT,CASNFRGVRTEAFF